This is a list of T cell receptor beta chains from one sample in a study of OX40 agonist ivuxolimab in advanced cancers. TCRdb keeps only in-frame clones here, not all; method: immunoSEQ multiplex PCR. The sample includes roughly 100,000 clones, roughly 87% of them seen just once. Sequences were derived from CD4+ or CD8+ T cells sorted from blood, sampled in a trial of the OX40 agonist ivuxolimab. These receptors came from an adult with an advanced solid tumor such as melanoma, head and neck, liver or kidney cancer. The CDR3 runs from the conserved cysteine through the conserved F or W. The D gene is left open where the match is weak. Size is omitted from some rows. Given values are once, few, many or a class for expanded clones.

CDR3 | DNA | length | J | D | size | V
CASSPTWDGYGYTF | TGTGCCAGCTCACCGACATGGGACGGCTATGGCTACACCTTC | 14 | TRBJ1-2 | NA | NA | TRBV18
CASSLSREAGSPLHF | TGTGCTAGCAGCTTAAGCAGGGAGGCAGGGTCACCCCTCCACTTT | 15 | TRBJ1-6 | NA | few | TRBV7-7
CASSPDRGGTDTQYF | TGTGCCAGCAGTCCCGACCGGGGCGGCACAGATACGCAGTATTTT | 15 | TRBJ2-3 | NA | NA | TRBV5-6
CASRAGTRGSGTQYF | TGTGCCAGCAGAGCCGGGACTAGAGGCTCGGGTACGCAGTATTTT | 15 | TRBJ2-3 | TRBD2 | NA | TRBV2
CAISEGRSSGNTIYF | TGTGCCATCAGTGAGGGGCGGTCCTCTGGAAACACCATATATTTT | 15 | TRBJ1-3 | NA | NA | TRBV10-3
CASSRDSQNNQPQHF | TGTGCCAGCAGTCGGGACAGCCAAAACAATCAGCCCCAGCATTTT | 15 | TRBJ1-5 | TRBD1 | NA | TRBV2
CASSPAARELDYEQYF | TGTGCCAGCAGCCCCGCGGCCAGGGAACTAGACTACGAGCAGTACTTC | 16 | TRBJ2-7 | NA | NA | TRBV7-8
CASSTATGIDAEAFF | TGCGCCAGCAGCACGGCTACAGGGATTGACGCTGAAGCTTTCTTT | 15 | TRBJ1-1 | NA | NA | TRBV5-1
CASSVELGTNTEAFF | TGTGCCAGCAGCGTAGAACTGGGGACGAACACTGAAGCTTTCTTT | 15 | TRBJ1-1 | NA | once | TRBV9
CASSPRQGKERNIQYF | TGTGCCAGCTCACCGCGACAGGGGAAGGAGAGAAACATTCAGTACTTC | 16 | TRBJ2-4 | TRBD1 | few | TRBV18
CASKTDRDNSPLHF | TGTGCCAGCAAGACGGACAGGGATAATTCACCCCTCCACTTT | 14 | TRBJ1-6 | TRBD1 | few | TRBV2
CASSIARGGDSTDTQYF | TGTGCCAGTAGTATCGCGCGAGGGGGCGATAGCACAGATACGCAGTATTTT | 17 | TRBJ2-3 | TRBD1 | NA | TRBV19
CASSPRQGAYEQYF | TGTGCCAGCAGCCCCAGACAGGGAGCCTACGAGCAGTACTTC | 14 | TRBJ2-7 | TRBD1 | NA | TRBV7-2
CASSLSYSSYNEQFF | TGTGCCAGCAGCTTATCCTACTCCTCCTACAATGAGCAGTTCTTC | 15 | TRBJ2-1 | NA | NA | TRBV5-6
CASSPPGNRGEKLFF | TGTGCCAGCAGTCCCCCCGGGAATAGGGGTGAAAAACTGTTTTTT | 15 | TRBJ1-4 | NA | few | TRBV2
CASSPGTSGDYEQYF | TGTGCCAGCTCACCTGGAACTAGCGGGGACTACGAGCAGTACTTC | 15 | TRBJ2-7 | TRBD2 | NA | TRBV18
CASSPPVLETQYF | TGTGCCAGCTCACCACCGGTATTAGAGACCCAGTACTTC | 13 | TRBJ2-5 | NA | NA | TRBV18